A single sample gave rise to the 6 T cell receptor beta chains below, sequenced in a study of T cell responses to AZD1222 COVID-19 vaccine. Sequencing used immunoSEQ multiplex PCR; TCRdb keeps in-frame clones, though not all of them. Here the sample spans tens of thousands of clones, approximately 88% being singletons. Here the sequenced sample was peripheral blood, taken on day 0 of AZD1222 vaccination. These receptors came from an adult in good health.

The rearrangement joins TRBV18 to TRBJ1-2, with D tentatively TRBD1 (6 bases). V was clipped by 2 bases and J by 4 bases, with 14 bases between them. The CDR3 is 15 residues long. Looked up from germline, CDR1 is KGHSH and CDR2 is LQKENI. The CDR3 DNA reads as TGTGCCAGCTCACCAGAACAGGGATGGGGCTATGGCTACACCTTC. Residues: CASSPEQGWGYGYTF.

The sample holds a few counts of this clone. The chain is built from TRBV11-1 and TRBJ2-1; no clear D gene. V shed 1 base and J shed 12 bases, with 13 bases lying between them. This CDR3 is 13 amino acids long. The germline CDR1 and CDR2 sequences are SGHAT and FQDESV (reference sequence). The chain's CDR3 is CASSLESGIWQFF. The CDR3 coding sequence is TGTGCCAGCAGCTTAGAGAGTGGTATTTGGCAGTTCTTC.

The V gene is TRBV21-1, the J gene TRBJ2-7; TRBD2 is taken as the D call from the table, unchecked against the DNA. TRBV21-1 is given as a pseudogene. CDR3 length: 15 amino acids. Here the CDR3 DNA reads TGTGCCGGCAGTTACTTCCACTCGTACTCCTACGAGCAGTACTTC. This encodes CAGSYFHSYSYEQYF.

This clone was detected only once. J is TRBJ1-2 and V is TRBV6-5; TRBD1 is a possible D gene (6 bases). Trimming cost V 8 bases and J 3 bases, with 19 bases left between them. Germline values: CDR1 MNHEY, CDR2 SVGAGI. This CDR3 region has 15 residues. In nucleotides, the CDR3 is TGTGCCAGCTGGACAGCCTCAAAAGGGTACTATGGCTACACCTTC. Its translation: CASWTASKGYYGYTF.

As DNA, the CDR3 is TGCGCCAGTGGTATCGACAGGGAGATTGGCTACACCTTC. Amino acid sequence: CASGIDREIGYTF. This chain joins TRBV5-1 and TRBJ1-2; 7 positions agree with TRBD1. J was trimmed by 7 bases and V by 8 bases; bases with no gene match: 11. CDR3 size: 13 residues. CDR1 is SGHRS, CDR2 YFSETQ, per germline.

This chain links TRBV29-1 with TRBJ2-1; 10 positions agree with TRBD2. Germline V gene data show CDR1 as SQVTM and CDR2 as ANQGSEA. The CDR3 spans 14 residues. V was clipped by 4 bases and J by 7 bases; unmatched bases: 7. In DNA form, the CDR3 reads TGCAGCGTTGGTAGCGGGAGGCCCACGAATGAGCAGTTCTTC. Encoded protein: CSVGSGRPTNEQFF.